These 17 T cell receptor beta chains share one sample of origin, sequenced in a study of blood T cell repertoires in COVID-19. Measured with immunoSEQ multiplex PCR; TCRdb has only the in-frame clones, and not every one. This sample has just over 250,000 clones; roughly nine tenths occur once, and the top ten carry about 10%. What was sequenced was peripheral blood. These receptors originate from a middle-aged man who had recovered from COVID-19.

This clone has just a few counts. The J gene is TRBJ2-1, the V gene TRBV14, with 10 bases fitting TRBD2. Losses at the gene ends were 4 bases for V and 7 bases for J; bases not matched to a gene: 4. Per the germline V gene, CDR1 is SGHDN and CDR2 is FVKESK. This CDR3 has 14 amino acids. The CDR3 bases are TGTGCCAGCAGCCCCCGACTAGCGGGTAATGAGCAGTTCTTC. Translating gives CASSPRLAGNEQFF.

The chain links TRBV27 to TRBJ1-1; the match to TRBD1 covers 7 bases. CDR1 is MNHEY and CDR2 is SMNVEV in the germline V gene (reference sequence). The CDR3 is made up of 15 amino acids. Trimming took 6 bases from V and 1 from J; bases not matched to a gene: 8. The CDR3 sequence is CASSPPDRANTEAFF. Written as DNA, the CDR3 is TGTGCCAGCAGCCCGCCCGACAGGGCGAACACTGAAGCTTTCTTT.

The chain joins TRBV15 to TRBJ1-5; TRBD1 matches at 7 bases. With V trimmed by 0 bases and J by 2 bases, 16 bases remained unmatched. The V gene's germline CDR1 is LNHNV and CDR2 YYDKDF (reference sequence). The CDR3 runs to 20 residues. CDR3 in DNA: TGTGCCACCAGCAGAGAGAGGGGACAGACGCTATCGTTTGGCAATCAGCCCCAGCATTTT. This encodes CATSRERGQTLSFGNQPQHF. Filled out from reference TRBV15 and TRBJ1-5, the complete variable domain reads DAMVIQNPRYQVTQFGKPVTLSCSQTLNHNVMYWYQQKSSQAPKLLFHYYDKDFNNEADTPDNFQSRRPNTSFCFLDIRSPGLGDTAMYLCATSRERGQTLSFGNQPQHFGDGTRLSIL.

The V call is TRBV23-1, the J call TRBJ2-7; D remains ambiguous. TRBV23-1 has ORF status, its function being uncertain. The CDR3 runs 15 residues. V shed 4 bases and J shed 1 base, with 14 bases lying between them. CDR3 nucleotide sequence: TGCGCCAGCAGTCGCACTCAGGTAGTATCCTACGAGCAGTACTTC. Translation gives CASSRTQVVSYEQYF.

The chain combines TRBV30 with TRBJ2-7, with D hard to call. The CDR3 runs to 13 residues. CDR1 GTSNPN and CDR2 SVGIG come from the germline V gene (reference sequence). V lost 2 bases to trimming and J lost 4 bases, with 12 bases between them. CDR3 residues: CAWSPNSRYEQYF. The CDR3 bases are TGTGCCTGGAGTCCTAACAGTAGATACGAGCAGTACTTC. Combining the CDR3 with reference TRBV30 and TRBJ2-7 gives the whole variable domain SQTIHQWPATLVQPVGSPLSLECTVEGTSNPNLYWYRQAAGRGLQLLFYSVGIGQISSEVPQNLSASRPQDRQFILSSKKLLLSDSGFYLCAWSPNSRYEQYFGPGTRLTVT.

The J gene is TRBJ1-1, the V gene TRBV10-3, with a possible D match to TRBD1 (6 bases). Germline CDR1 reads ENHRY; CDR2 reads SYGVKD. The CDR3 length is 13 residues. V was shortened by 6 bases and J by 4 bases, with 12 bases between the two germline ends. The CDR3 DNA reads TGTGCCATCAGGAAGGGGGAGGGCACTGAAGCTTTCTTT. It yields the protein CAIRKGEGTEAFF.

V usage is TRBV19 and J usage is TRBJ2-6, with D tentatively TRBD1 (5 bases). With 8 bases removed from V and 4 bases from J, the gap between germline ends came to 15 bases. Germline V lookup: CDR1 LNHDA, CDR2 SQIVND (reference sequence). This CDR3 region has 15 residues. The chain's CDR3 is CASGALLGGANVLTF. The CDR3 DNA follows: TGTGCCAGTGGGGCCCTCTTGGGGGGGGCCAACGTCCTGACTTTC. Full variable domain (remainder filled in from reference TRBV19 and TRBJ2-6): DGGITQSPKYLFRKEGQNVTLSCEQNLNHDAMYWYRQDPGQGLRLIYYSQIVNDFQKGDIAEGYSVSREKKESFPLTVTSAQKNPTAFYLCASGALLGGANVLTFGAGSRLTVL.

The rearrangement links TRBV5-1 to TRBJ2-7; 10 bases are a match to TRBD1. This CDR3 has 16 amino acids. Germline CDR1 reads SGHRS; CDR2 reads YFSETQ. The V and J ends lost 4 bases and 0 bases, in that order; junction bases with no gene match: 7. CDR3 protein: CASSIGTGVYSYEQYF. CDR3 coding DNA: TGCGCCAGCAGCATCGGGACAGGGGTATACTCCTACGAGCAGTACTTC. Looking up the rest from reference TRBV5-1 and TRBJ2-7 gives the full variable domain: KAGVTQTPRYLIKTRGQQVTLSCSPISGHRSVSWYQQTPGQGLQFLFEYFSETQRNKGNFPGRFSGRQFSNSRSEMNVSTLELGDSALYLCASSIGTGVYSYEQYFGPGTRLTVT.

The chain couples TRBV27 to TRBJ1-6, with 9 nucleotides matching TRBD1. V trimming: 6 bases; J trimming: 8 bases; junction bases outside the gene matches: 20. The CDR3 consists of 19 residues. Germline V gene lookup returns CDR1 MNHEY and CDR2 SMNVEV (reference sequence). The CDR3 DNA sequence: TGTGCCAGCAGCCTTCGACAGGGGGTGAGTCTTCTGCGTGATTCACCCCTCCACTTT. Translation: CASSLRQGVSLLRDSPLHF.

Here the CDR3 reads CASSTALAGVLSHTDTQYF. In DNA, the CDR3 is TGTGCCAGCAGCACCGCGCTAGCGGGCGTTCTAAGCCACACAGATACGCAGTATTTT. The chain is built from TRBV7-3 and TRBJ2-3, with 8 bases matching TRBD2. J gave up 2 bases and V 5 bases, and 18 bases lay outside the gene matches. The CDR3 spans 19 residues. Germline CDR1 is SGHTA and CDR2 is FQGTGA.

CDR3 sequence (DNA): TGTGCCAGCGGGAGGGTCAACACCGGGGAGCTGTTTTTT. Translated, it gives CASGRVNTGELFF. The chain uses TRBV7-2 and TRBJ2-2; 7 bases map to TRBD2. J gave up 2 bases and V 8 bases, and 2 bases lay outside the gene matches. The CDR3 contains 13 residues. The germline V gene has CDR1 SGHTA and CDR2 FQGNSA. The full variable domain, with the rest looked up from reference TRBV7-2 and TRBJ2-2, is GAGVSQSPSNKVTEKGKDVELRCDPISGHTALYWYRQSLGQGLEFLIYFQGNSAPDKSGLPSDRFSAERTGGSVSTLTIQRTQQEDSAVYLCASGRVNTGELFFGEGSRLTVL.

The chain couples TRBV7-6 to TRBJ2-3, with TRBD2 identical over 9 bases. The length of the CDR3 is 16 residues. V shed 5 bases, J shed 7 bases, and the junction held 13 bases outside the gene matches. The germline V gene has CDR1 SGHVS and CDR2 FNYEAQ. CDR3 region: CASSPGAGGTQNTQYF. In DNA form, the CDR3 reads TGTGCCAGCAGCCCGGGGGCGGGAGGGACACAGAATACGCAGTATTTT.

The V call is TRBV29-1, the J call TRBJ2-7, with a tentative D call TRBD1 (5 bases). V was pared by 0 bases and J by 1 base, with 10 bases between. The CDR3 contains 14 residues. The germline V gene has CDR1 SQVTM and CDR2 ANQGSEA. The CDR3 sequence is CSVEDTDRSYEQYF. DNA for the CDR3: TGCAGCGTTGAAGACACAGACAGATCCTACGAGCAGTACTTC.

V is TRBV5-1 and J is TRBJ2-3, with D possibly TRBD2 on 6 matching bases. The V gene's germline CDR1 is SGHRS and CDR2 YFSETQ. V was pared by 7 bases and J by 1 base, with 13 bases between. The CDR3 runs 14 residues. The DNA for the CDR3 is TGCGCCAGCGGAATGCGGGGTGGCACAGATACGCAGTATTTT. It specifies CASGMRGGTDTQYF.

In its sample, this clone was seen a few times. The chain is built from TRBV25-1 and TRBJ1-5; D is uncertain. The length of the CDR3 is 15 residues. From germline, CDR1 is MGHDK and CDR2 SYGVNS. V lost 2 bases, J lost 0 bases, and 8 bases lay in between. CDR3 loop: CASSEGLSSNQPQHF. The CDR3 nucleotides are TGTGCCAGCAGTGAAGGACTGAGTAGCAATCAGCCCCAGCATTTT.

CDR3: CASSVPQGGREKLFF. CDR3 bases: TGTGCCAGTAGTGTCCCACAGGGTGGAAGGGAAAAACTGTTTTTT. V gene TRBV19 combines with J gene TRBJ1-4, with D perhaps matching TRBD1 (6 bases). V shed 5 bases and J shed 8 bases, with 18 bases lying between them. The CDR3 is made up of 15 amino acids. The germline V gene has CDR1 LNHDA and CDR2 SQIVND (reference sequence).

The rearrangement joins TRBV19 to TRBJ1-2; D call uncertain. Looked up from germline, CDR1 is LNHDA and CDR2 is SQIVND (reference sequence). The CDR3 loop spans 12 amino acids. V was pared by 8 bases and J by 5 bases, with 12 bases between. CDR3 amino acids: CASVGGKYGYTF. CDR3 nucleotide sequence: TGTGCCAGTGTGGGCGGGAAATATGGCTACACCTTC.